The 30 T cell receptor beta chains presented below share a single source sample, sequenced in a study of T-cell memory formation after mild COVID-19. TCRdb passed the 5' RACE reads through MiXCR, listing each CDR3 protein once. In the table there are 350,000 to 500,000 distinct CDR3 sequences, around 17% of which are singletons. The specimen sequenced was PBMCs or a T cell subset sorted from them (not recorded which). The source is a man aged 18 to 35 who had mild COVID-19 (a few samples of this study predate the infection). Cell type and time point are not known.

This chain joins TRBV12-5 and TRBJ1-5, with a possible D match to TRBD1 (5 bases). Trimming stripped 1 base from V and 2 bases from J, with 21 bases between. The CDR3 has 19 residues. Looked up from germline, CDR1 is LGHNT and CDR2 is FRNRAP. CDR3: CASGLGTQIWDPGNQPQHF. The CDR3 bases are TGTGCTAGTGGTTTGGGCACCCAGATTTGGGACCCGGGCAATCAGCCCCAGCATTTT.

This clonotype was recorded at least ten times. The rearrangement links TRBV5-5 to TRBJ2-3, with 7 bases that match TRBD2. Germline CDR1 is SGHKS and CDR2 is YYEKEE (reference sequence). After removal of 4 bases from V and 6 bases from J, the junction contained 14 bases not matched to a gene. There are 16 residues in the CDR3. This CDR3 reads CASSLTRDYLYDTQYF. The CDR3 nucleotides are TGTGCCAGCAGCCTGACCCGGGACTACCTTTACGATACGCAGTATTTT.

The chain has TRBV19 and TRBJ1-2, with TRBD1 matching 10 bases. CDR1 is LNHDA, CDR2 SQIVND, per germline (reference sequence). Unmatched junction bases numbered 7, after V lost 5 bases and J lost 4 bases. This CDR3 region has 15 residues. The chain's CDR3 is CASSLPGQGFYGYTF. The CDR3 DNA follows: TGTGCCAGTAGTCTGCCGGGACAGGGGTTCTATGGCTACACCTTC. The full variable domain, its missing parts supplied by reference TRBV19 and TRBJ1-2, is DGGITQSPKYLFRKEGQNVTLSCEQNLNHDAMYWYRQDPGQGLRLIYYSQIVNDFQKGDIAEGYSVSREKKESFPLTVTSAQKNPTAFYLCASSLPGQGFYGYTFGSGTRLTVV.

This clonotype was counted a few times. The chain couples TRBV7-9 to TRBJ2-3, with 9 bases identical to TRBD2. The CDR3 covers 16 residues. Unmatched junction bases numbered 8, after V lost 5 bases and J lost 2 bases. Germline assignment: CDR1 SEHNR and CDR2 FQNEAQ (reference sequence). The CDR3 DNA is TGTGCCAGCAGCCCCCCAGTAGCGGGGGACACAGATACGCAGTATTTT. Protein: CASSPPVAGDTDTQYF.

V gene TRBV6-5 combines with J gene TRBJ2-7; D unclear. This CDR3 is 13 amino acids long. Trimming pared 4 bases from V and 0 bases from J, leaving 7 bases between. Germline-derived CDR1 and CDR2 are MNHEY and SVGAGI. The CDR3 is CASSSTTSYEQYV. The CDR3 DNA reads TGTGCCAGCAGTTCCACCACCTCCTACGAGCAGTACGTC.

This clonotype was seen a handful of times. This chain links TRBV7-8 with TRBJ1-4, with no clear D. The CDR3 runs 15 residues. V dropped 2 bases and J dropped 5 bases, with 12 bases sitting between them. Looked up from germline, CDR1 is SGHVS and CDR2 is FQNEAQ. The CDR3 bases are TGTGCCAGCAGCTTAAGAGGGCGGCTAAATGAAAAACTGTTTTTT. It translates to CASSLRGRLNEKLFF. Full variable domain (rest looked up from reference TRBV7-8 and TRBJ1-4): GAGVSQSPRYKVAKRGQDVALRCDPISGHVSLFWYQQALGQGPEFLTYFQNEAQLDKSGLPSDRFFAERPEGSVSTLKIQRTQQEDSAVYLCASSLRGRLNEKLFFGSGTQLSVL.

J is TRBJ2-3 and V is TRBV12-3 or TRBV12-4, with 8 bases that match TRBD2. The V segment lost 2 bases and the J segment 1 base; nucleotides outside the gene matches: 2. The CDR3 runs to 15 residues. CDR3 in amino acids: CASSLWRGGTDTQYF. The DNA of the CDR3 is TGTGCCAGCAGTTTATGGCGGGGGGGCACAGATACGCAGTATTTT.

Remarks on this clonotype: As the CDR3 is not closed by the conserved phenylalanine or tryptophan, this likely results from a read error. This chain connects TRBV7-6 to TRBJ1-1; TRBD1 matches at 12 bases. CDR3 length equals 19 residues. Trimming cost V 5 bases and J 1 base; bases outside gene matches: 14. The germline V gene encodes CDR1 SGHVS and CDR2 FNYEAQ. The DNA for the CDR3 is TGTGCCAGCAGCCGTTGGACCGGGACAGGGGGCTCAAGGAACACTGAAGCTTTCTGT. It encodes CASSRWTGTGGSRNTEAFC.

The chain uses TRBV7-2 and TRBJ2-7, with 8 bases aligning to TRBD2. CDR1 is SGHTA and CDR2 is FQGNSA in the germline V gene. The V gene end was trimmed by 3 bases and the J gene end by 4 bases; junction bases not matched to a gene: 2. The CDR3 loop spans 13 amino acids. The CDR3 DNA reads as TGTGCCAGCAGCTTGACTAGCGTTTACGAGCAGTACGTC. Its protein product is CASSLTSVYEQYV.

V and J are TRBV28 and TRBJ1-6; D call uncertain. The germline V and J ends were trimmed by 7 bases and 8 bases, with 9 bases remaining between them. Germline V gene data show CDR1 as MDHEN and CDR2 as SYDVKM. The CDR3 is made up of 12 amino acids. CDR3 loop: CASKRADSPLHF. The CDR3 nucleotides are TGTGCCAGCAAAAGGGCCGATTCACCCCTCCACTTT.

In its sample, this clonotype was seen a few times. For the CDR3, the DNA is TGTGCCAGCAGTTACATCGCTGAAGCTTTCTTT. Encoded protein: CASSYIAEAFF. The chain employs TRBV6-2 or TRBV6-3 and TRBJ1-1; D is unclear. The CDR3 extends over 11 amino acids. Germline V gene sequence: CDR1 MNHEY, CDR2 SVGEGT. V was shortened by 2 bases and J by 6 bases, with 4 bases between the two germline ends.

This clonotype appeared many times. The chain has TRBV29-1 and TRBJ2-2, with D tentatively TRBD2 (5 bases). The CDR3 has 12 amino acids. The V end was cut by 5 bases, the J end by 5 bases, with 9 bases between. Germline assignment: CDR1 SQVTM and CDR2 ANQGSEA. CDR3 nucleotides: TGCAGCGTTCCGCGGGCGACCGGGGAGCTGTTTTTT. Translated, it gives CSVPRATGELFF.

This clonotype occurred a few times. The chain combines TRBV3-1 with TRBJ1-4; the match to TRBD1 covers 9 bases. The junction had 11 bases not matched to a gene; V was cut back by 4 bases and J by 8 bases. The germline V gene encodes CDR1 LGHDT and CDR2 YNNKEL (reference sequence). CDR3 length equals 16 residues. The CDR3 loop is CASSPNPGQGLEKLFF. The CDR3 region has the DNA TGTGCCAGCAGCCCTAATCCGGGACAGGGTTTGGAAAAACTGTTTTTT. The complete variable domain, with remaining parts taken from reference TRBV3-1 and TRBJ1-4, reads DTAVSQTPKYLVTQMGNDKSIKCEQNLGHDTMYWYKQDSKKFLKIMFSYNNKELIINETVPNRFSPKSPDKAHLNLHINSLELGDSAVYFCASSPNPGQGLEKLFFGSGTQLSVL.

This clonotype was observed a handful of times. The chain uses TRBV7-2 and TRBJ1-4; maybe TRBD1 (6 bases). CDR1 and CDR2 (germline): SGHTA, FQGNSA. The CDR3 sequence is 16 residues long. Trimming took 5 bases from V and 6 from J, leaving 19 bases between them. The CDR3 nucleotides read TGTGCCAGCAGCCAGCTTAGAGGGGGTTTTGATGAAAAACTGTTTTTT. This gives the protein CASSQLRGGFDEKLFF.

This clonotype was seen only a few times. V usage is TRBV7-8 and J usage is TRBJ2-1, with 7 positions matching TRBD2. Trimming removed 5 bases from V and 8 bases from J; junction bases left unmatched: 12. Germline CDR1 and CDR2: SGHVS and FQNEAQ. CDR3 length: 15 amino acids. The CDR3 protein is CASSRTRGLGDEQFF. The CDR3 region has the DNA TGTGCCAGCAGCCGGACTAGAGGCCTTGGAGATGAGCAGTTCTTC.

The chain combines TRBV13 with TRBJ1-2; 7 positions match TRBD1. After removal of 1 base from V and 2 bases from J, the junction contained 1 base not matched to a gene. Germline V lookup: CDR1 PRHDT, CDR2 FYEKMQ (reference sequence). This CDR3 spans 14 amino acids. CDR3 region: CASSLEQGNYGYTF. CDR3 coding DNA: TGTGCCAGCAGCTTAGAACAGGGGAACTATGGCTACACCTTC.

The sample holds a few counts of this clonotype. The chain links TRBV29-1 to TRBJ2-5, with 7 bases fitting TRBD1. From germline, CDR1 is SQVTM and CDR2 ANQGSEA. The CDR3 has 13 residues. With V trimmed by 6 bases and J by 2 bases, 6 bases remained unmatched. The DNA of the CDR3 is TGCAGCGTCCAACAGGGGACACAAGAGACCCAGTACTTC. This translates into CSVQQGTQETQYF.

CDR3 region: CASSLRLAGGGEQYF. As DNA, the CDR3 is TGTGCCAGCAGTTTGAGACTAGCGGGGGGAGGGGAGCAGTACTTC. V is TRBV12-3 or TRBV12-4 and J is TRBJ2-7, with TRBD2 matching over 13 bases. Losses at the gene ends were 3 bases for V and 7 bases for J; bases not matched to a gene: 6. CDR3 length: 15 residues.

V is TRBV5-1 and J is TRBJ2-3; a weak D match, TRBD2 (6 bases). Looked up from germline, CDR1 is SGHRS and CDR2 is YFSETQ. Trimming stripped 2 bases from V and 6 bases from J, with 16 bases between. This CDR3 spans 15 amino acids. CDR3: CASSFTSPEGDTQYF. CDR3 nucleotide sequence: TGCGCCAGCAGCTTTACTAGCCCCGAAGGGGATACGCAGTATTTT. The whole variable domain, filled in from reference TRBV5-1 and TRBJ2-3, reads KAGVTQTPRYLIKTRGQQVTLSCSPISGHRSVSWYQQTPGQGLQFLFEYFSETQRNKGNFPGRFSGRQFSNSRSEMNVSTLELGDSALYLCASSFTSPEGDTQYFGPGTRLTVL.

The gene calls are TRBV14 and TRBJ2-2, with TRBD1 identical over 8 bases. Germline V gene data show CDR1 as SGHDN and CDR2 as FVKESK. V lost 4 bases to trimming and J lost 8 bases; unmatched junction nucleotides: 12. The length of the CDR3 is 16 residues. As DNA, the CDR3 is TGTGCCAGCAGCCTCCCAGTCGGCAGGGGGCTAGGGGAGCTGTTTTTT. This sequence encodes CASSLPVGRGLGELFF.

This chain uses TRBV7-2 with TRBJ2-5; 9 positions match TRBD2. The germline V gene encodes CDR1 SGHTA and CDR2 FQGNSA. The CDR3 loop spans 16 amino acids. After removal of 1 base from V and 5 bases from J, the junction contained 8 bases not matched to a gene. The CDR3 DNA follows: TGTGCCAGCAGCTTAGTCCTAGCGGGATCTTGGGAGACCCAGTACTTC. Translation gives CASSLVLAGSWETQYF. Full variable domain (rest looked up from reference TRBV7-2 and TRBJ2-5): GAGVSQSPSNKVTEKGKDVELRCDPISGHTALYWYRQSLGQGLEFLIYFQGNSAPDKSGLPSDRFSAERTGGSVSTLTIQRTQQEDSAVYLCASSLVLAGSWETQYFGPGTRLLVL.

V gene TRBV4-2 combines with J gene TRBJ2-5; the D gene is possibly TRBD1 (6 bases). The V and J ends lost 2 bases and 5 bases respectively, with 18 bases between them. Germline-derived CDR1 and CDR2 are LGHNA and YNFKEQ. The length of the CDR3 is 16 residues. CDR3: CASSQPGPGVQETQYF. CDR3 nucleotides: TGTGCCAGCAGCCAACCGGGGCCAGGGGTCCAGGAGACCCAGTACTTC.

J is TRBJ2-7 and V is TRBV7-8, with D tentatively TRBD2 (7 bases). The CDR3 consists of 18 residues. V was shortened by 7 bases and J by 3 bases, with 28 bases between the two germline ends. Germline V gene sequence: CDR1 SGHVS, CDR2 FQNEAQ. The DNA of the CDR3 is TGTGCCAGCACCTTTAATGGGGGGGGCTCGGCTCAACTCTACGAGCAGTACTTC. It codes for CASTFNGGGSAQLYEQYF.

The genes are TRBV20-1 and TRBJ2-3, with TRBD1 matching over 10 bases. The CDR3 has 17 amino acids. The junction had 14 bases not matched to a gene; V was cut back by 3 bases and J by 5 bases. Germline V gene sequence: CDR1 DFQATT, CDR2 SNEGSKA (reference sequence). This chain's CDR3 is CSASTIGRQGAEDTQYF. In DNA form, the CDR3 reads TGCAGTGCTAGCACGATAGGACGACAGGGGGCTGAAGATACGCAGTATTTT.

The rearrangement links TRBV7-9 to TRBJ1-5; D is perhaps TRBD1 (5 bases). Looked up from germline, CDR1 is SEHNR and CDR2 is FQNEAQ (reference sequence). V lost 9 bases, J lost 6 bases, and 12 bases lay in between. CDR3 length: 12 amino acids. CDR3 in amino acids: CASDSLSQPQHF. In DNA form, the CDR3 reads TGTGCCAGTGACAGTCTGAGTCAGCCCCAGCATTTT.

This chain uses TRBV5-5 with TRBJ1-6, with 9 bases lining up with TRBD1. CDR3 length: 16 residues. CDR1 is SGHKS, CDR2 YYEKEE, per germline (reference sequence). The V segment lost 4 bases and the J segment 7 bases; nucleotides outside the gene matches: 9. The chain's CDR3 is CASSPGQGIINSPLHF. The CDR3 DNA sequence: TGTGCCAGCAGCCCTGGACAGGGGATTATCAATTCACCCCTCCACTTT. The variable domain in full, completed from reference TRBV5-5 and TRBJ1-6, reads DAGVTQSPTHLIKTRGQQVTLRCSPISGHKSVSWYQQVLGQGPQFIFQYYEKEERGRGNFPDRFSARQFPNYSSELNVNALLLGDSALYLCASSPGQGIINSPLHFGNGTRLTVT.

The genes are TRBV11-2 and TRBJ2-1, with 9 bases lining up with TRBD1. Germline V gives CDR1 SGHAT, CDR2 FQNNGV. This CDR3 has 15 residues. J gave up 6 bases and V 5 bases, and 8 bases lay outside the gene matches. As DNA, the CDR3 is TGTGCCAGCAGCCCAGAGGGGACAGGGACCAATGAGCAGTTCTTC. Protein product: CASSPEGTGTNEQFF.

V and J are TRBV5-1 and TRBJ1-3, with D unclear. The CDR3 has 16 residues. Deletions cut 2 bases from V and 0 bases from J, with 12 bases between. Per germline, CDR1 SGHRS and CDR2 YFSETQ. The CDR3 here is CASSFSAGPSGNTIYF. In DNA form, the CDR3 reads TGCGCCAGCAGCTTTTCCGCAGGCCCCTCTGGAAACACCATATATTTT.

CDR3 in DNA: TGTGCCACCAGTGGGGTCACAGGGGATGGGAACTATGGCTACACCTTC. The encoded protein is CATSGVTGDGNYGYTF. The J gene is TRBJ1-2, the V gene TRBV24-1; 7 bases match TRBD1. V gave up 5 bases and J gave up 2 bases; unmatched junction bases: 10. Germline CDR1 and CDR2: KGHDR and SFDVKD. This CDR3 comprises 16 residues.

V and J are TRBV7-3 and TRBJ2-3; tentatively, D is TRBD2 (5 bases). This CDR3 has 13 amino acids. Looked up from germline, CDR1 is SGHTA and CDR2 is FQGTGA. V lost 5 bases, J lost 3 bases, and 9 bases lay in between. The CDR3 loop reads CASSERRTDTQYF. DNA for the CDR3: TGTGCCAGCAGCGAGCGGAGGACAGATACGCAGTATTTT. Complete variable domain (other parts from reference TRBV7-3 and TRBJ2-3): GAGVSQTPSNKVTEKGKYVELRCDPISGHTALYWYRQSLGQGPEFLIYFQGTGAADDSGLPNDRFFAVRPEGSVSTLKIQRTERGDSAVYLCASSERRTDTQYFGPGTRLTVL.